The entry below describes one T cell receptor beta chain. Its antigen is currently not known. Nothing much larger sits one base from this clone, and base qualities are not available. Including the terminal cysteine and phenylalanine, the CDR3 comprises 14 residues. Only CDR3 DNA remains: 42 bases, in frame from the first base. V is reduced by 1 base and J by 3 bases, leaving a spacing of 9 bases between them. CDR1 and CDR2 are drawn from the germline V gene: LGHNA, YSLEER. Using the deep immunoSEQ assay, multiplex PCR amplified TCR CDR3 regions from genomic DNA. For each cell subset, the extracted genomic DNA was distributed evenly across all wells of several immunoSEQ 96-well plates, and each plate served as one replicate. Each replicate PCR for sorted subsets received 150 to 250 ng genomic DNA, equal to 28,000 or so T cell genomes. Purified libraries were measured with a Qubit 3.0 fluorometer, size-checked on a Bioanalyzer 2100, and measured again with the KAPA Library Quantification kit. A separate single-read 150-cycle Illumina NextSeq 550 flow cell was used to sequence each immunoSEQ 96-well plate. From the authors' description of their analysis: Because the immunoSEQ output included only junctional sequences and no quality scores, the filtering could not be the same as the filtering used for full-length reads. To assign V/J genes and CDR3, sequences were annotated using PyIR, a Python wrapper for IgBLAST v1.9, with IMGT germline references. Reads were filtered out if the reads had weak V/J assignments (E-value above 1e-6), no CDR3, stop codons, out-of-frame junctions, or ambiguous translated residues. A V3J clonotype was defined by an identical inferred V gene, J gene, and CDR3 amino acid sequence. Percentage overlap between repertoires was calculated by dividing the number of shared unique clonotypes by the size of the smaller repertoire. Repertoire richness was assessed with RTK rarefaction, the Chao1 estimator, and Recon v2.1 estimates of unobserved clonotypes. For all TCRbeta clonotypes obtained by the gDNA method from four donors, generation probabilities were computed with OLGA. In its TCRdb copy, this immuneACCESS table keeps in-frame sequences only and misses some clones. Where compared with another copy, unresolved V genes explain less than half of these, and the others have no known cause. V and J calls and clone size are those listed in that table; D and trimming were worked out from the DNA. The table for this sample lists 2 million to 2.5 million clones; more than 80% of them were counted only once. The top ten constitute 0.39% of the sample.

This sample is drawn from a study of shared clonotypes between healthy human individuals (dated by TCRdb to the early 2020s). Regarding the study in general: Three men and two women, aged 18 to 49 years, made up the cohort. To estimate repertoire size and how much clonotype sharing occurs between individuals, the study deeply sequenced the blood TCR repertoires of five healthy adults. Libraries were prepared and TCR repertoires were sequenced by different laboratories using diverse techniques, in order to increase sequencing depth and limit assay-specific biases. Each donor's leukapheresis produced roughly between roughly 0.85 and 9.5 billion PBMCs. For each donor, three plates each were used for CD4 naive and CD4 memory, two plates were used for CD8 naive, and one plate was used for CD8 memory.

The donors were healthy, HIV-negative adults who had no recently reported acute infections or vaccinations. Every donor was a Caucasian adult residing in Nashville, Tennessee, USA. CD4+ T cells were enriched by magnetic negative selection, after which naive cells were positively selected on CD45RA and the negative fraction was taken as the memory subset. Blood was collected by leukapheresis, and PBMCs were isolated by Ficoll-Histopaque density gradient centrifugation and then cryopreserved in liquid nitrogen vapor phase. Analytical flow cytometry was used to check the purity and quantity of each magnetically sorted T cell population. From each sorted fraction, genomic DNA was isolated and quantified by UV absorbance on a Nanodrop 2000c. General findings and caveats noted by the study authors: Across a handful of donors, about 5.2% of naive CD4, around 3.3% of naive CD8, 2.3% of memory CD4, and approximately 0.42% of memory CD8 clonotypes were shared. The genetic and exposure-history diversity represented was limited by the small number of donors. Naive subsets generally had larger estimated clonotype richness than memory subsets did. Based on pairwise subsampling, the degree of clonotype sharing among donors was expected to be affected by sequencing depth. Sampling was restricted to blood, and TCR repertoires in tissue are likely to differ from TCR repertoires in blood. Incomplete sequencing was indicated by rarefaction of sorted-subset datasets, despite the large sequencing depth. Higher generation probabilities were observed for clonotypes shared by all four sorted-subset donors than for non-shared clonotypes.

The specimen was naive CD4+ T cells from PBMCs. Explained via the paper, the cell subset or site label denotes: CD45RA+ positively selected. This chain is built from TRBV4-3 and TRBJ1-1, and perhaps TRBD1 as D gene, on 5 matching bases. The receptor was isolated from a man aged 18 to 29 in good health. Some clones in this sample may be carry-over from other donors' samples. CDR3 sequence: CASSQGQGDTEAFF. The DNA sequence reads TGCGCCAGCAGCCAAGGCCAGGGAGACACTGAAGCTTTCTTT.